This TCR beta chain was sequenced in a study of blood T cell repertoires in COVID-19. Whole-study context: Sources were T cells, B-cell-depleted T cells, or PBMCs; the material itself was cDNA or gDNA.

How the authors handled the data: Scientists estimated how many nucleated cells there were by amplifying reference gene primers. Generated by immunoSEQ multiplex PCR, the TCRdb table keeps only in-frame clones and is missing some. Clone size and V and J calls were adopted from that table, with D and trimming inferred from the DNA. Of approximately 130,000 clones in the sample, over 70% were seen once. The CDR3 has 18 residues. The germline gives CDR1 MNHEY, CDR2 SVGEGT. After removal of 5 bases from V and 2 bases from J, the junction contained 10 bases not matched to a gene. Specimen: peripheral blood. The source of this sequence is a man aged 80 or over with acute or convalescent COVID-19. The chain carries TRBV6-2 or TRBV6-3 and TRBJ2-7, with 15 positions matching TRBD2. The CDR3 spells CASSAGLAGGRFTYEQYF. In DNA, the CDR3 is TGTGCCAGCAGTGCCGGACTAGCGGGGGGGAGATTTACCTACGAGCAGTACTTC.